This TCR beta chain comes out of a study of patients and donors after allogeneic stem cell transplantation. One entry per CDR3 protein results from TCRdb running MiXCR on the RT-PCR reads. This sample has approximately 220,000 distinct CDR3 sequences, with 35% to 45% found just once. Germline CDR1 reads MDHEN; CDR2 reads SYDVKM. The CDR3 consists of 13 residues. Trimming took 5 bases from V and 9 from J; bases not matched to a gene: 9. The chain recombines TRBV28 with TRBJ1-1; TRBD1 agrees at 7 bases. The TCR sequence derives from a human donor who was either an allogeneic HSCT recipient or a stem cell or donor lymphocyte infusion donor (not recorded which). It is not recorded whose cells these are; they may come from a transplant donor. Sequencing used blood, either unsorted or a sorted T cell fraction (not recorded which). The CDR3: CASSQTGWTKAFF. CDR3 DNA sequence: TGTGCCAGCAGTCAGACAGGGTGGACGAAAGCTTTCTTT.